What follows are 7 T cell receptor beta chains derived from one specimen sequenced in a study of cytotoxic CD8 clonotypes in ibrutinib-treated CLL. Clones were read by immunoSEQ multiplex PCR, and TCRdb kept only the in-frame ones, dropping some. Counted here are some 130,000 clones, around 85% occurring once; the ten biggest clones make up over 2%. Sequencing used PBMCs, obtained after 24 months of ibrutinib treatment. The receptors originated from a human donor with chronic lymphocytic leukemia.

J is TRBJ2-7 and V is TRBV5-5; D is possibly TRBD1 (5 bases). Germline V gene lookup returns CDR1 SGHKS and CDR2 YYEKEE (reference sequence). The CDR3 consists of 16 residues. Trimming took 0 bases from V and 3 from J, leaving 16 bases between them. CDR3 coding DNA: TGTGCCAGCAGCTTGGATGGGGCTAGTTCTAGCTACGAGCAGTACTTC. This codes for CASSLDGASSSYEQYF.

This chain joins TRBV4-1 and TRBJ2-7; TRBD1 matches at 9 bases. The CDR3 totals 20 residues. Per germline, CDR1 MGHRA and CDR2 YSYEKL. Unmatched junction bases numbered 20, after V lost 4 bases and J lost 1 base. The chain's CDR3 is CASSPTPGTGTTGNSYEQYF. The CDR3 nucleotides read TGCGCCAGCAGCCCGACTCCCGGGACAGGGACGACGGGGAATTCCTACGAGCAGTACTTC.

The rearrangement uses TRBV19 and TRBJ1-1, with 10 bases lining up with TRBD1. The germline V gene has CDR1 LNHDA and CDR2 SQIVND (reference sequence). The J segment lost 5 bases and the V segment lost 6 bases, leaving 9 bases of the junction unmatched. The length of the CDR3 is 15 residues. CDR3 residues: CASSPPTGGFTEAFF. The CDR3 bases are TGTGCCAGTAGCCCACCGACAGGGGGCTTTACTGAAGCTTTCTTT.

DNA for the CDR3: TGTGCCACCAGCAGTGACCGGGAGCTCAACGGTGCCGAGCAGTTCTTC. This encodes CATSSDRELNGAEQFF. V is TRBV15 and J is TRBJ2-1; maybe TRBD2 (6 bases). Germline assignment: CDR1 LNHNV and CDR2 YYDKDF (reference sequence). CDR3 length: 16 residues. V lost 3 bases and J 10 bases, leaving 22 bases between the germline ends.

This chain joins TRBV7-9 and TRBJ2-5, with D perhaps matching TRBD1 (5 bases). This CDR3 is built from 15 residues. Trimming shortened V by 1 base and J by 5 bases, and 14 bases separated the two germline ends. Germline V gene sequence: CDR1 SEHNR, CDR2 FQNEAQ (reference sequence). CDR3 sequence (DNA): TGTGCCAGCAGCTTAGGTTCAGGGATGGGTGAGACCCAGTACTTC. Protein sequence: CASSLGSGMGETQYF.

The chain is built from TRBV7-2 and TRBJ2-5, with a possible D match to TRBD2 (6 bases). Looked up from germline, CDR1 is SGHTA and CDR2 is FQGNSA. V was pared by 5 bases and J by 3 bases, with 13 bases between. CDR3 length equals 14 residues. CDR3 sequence: CASSASGLKETQYF. CDR3 sequence (DNA): TGTGCCAGCAGCGCCTCGGGACTTAAAGAGACCCAGTACTTC. Combining the CDR3 with reference TRBV7-2 and TRBJ2-5 gives the whole variable domain GAGVSQSPSNKVTEKGKDVELRCDPISGHTALYWYRQSLGQGLEFLIYFQGNSAPDKSGLPSDRFSAERTGGSVSTLTIQRTQQEDSAVYLCASSASGLKETQYFGPGTRLLVL.

The chain employs TRBV4-2 and TRBJ2-1; TRBD2 aligns across 11 bases. The germline V gene encodes CDR1 LGHNA and CDR2 YNFKEQ. V lost 0 bases and J lost 2; bases outside the gene matches: 3. The CDR3 has 17 amino acids. Here the CDR3 DNA reads TGTGCCAGCAGCCAAGATCGTAGCGGGAGGGCCTACAATGAGCAGTTCTTC. Translation: CASSQDRSGRAYNEQFF.